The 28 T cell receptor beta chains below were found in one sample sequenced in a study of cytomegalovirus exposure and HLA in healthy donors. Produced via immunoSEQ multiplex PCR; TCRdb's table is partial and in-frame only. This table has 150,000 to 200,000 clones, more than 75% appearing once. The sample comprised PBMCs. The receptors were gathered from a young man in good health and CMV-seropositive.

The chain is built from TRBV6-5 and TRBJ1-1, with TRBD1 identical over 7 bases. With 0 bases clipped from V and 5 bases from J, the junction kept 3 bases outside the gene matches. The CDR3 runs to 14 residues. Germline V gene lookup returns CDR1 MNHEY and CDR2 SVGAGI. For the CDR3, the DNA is TGTGCCAGCAGTTACTCGGCAGGGGGGACTGAAGCTTTCTTT. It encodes CASSYSAGGTEAFF.

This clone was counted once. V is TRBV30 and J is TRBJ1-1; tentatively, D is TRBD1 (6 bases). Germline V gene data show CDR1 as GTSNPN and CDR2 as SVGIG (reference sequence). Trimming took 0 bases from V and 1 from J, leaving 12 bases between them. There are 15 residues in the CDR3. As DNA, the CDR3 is TGTGCCTGGAGTGTACGGGGGGCGCGGAACACTGAAGCTTTCTTT. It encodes CAWSVRGARNTEAFF.

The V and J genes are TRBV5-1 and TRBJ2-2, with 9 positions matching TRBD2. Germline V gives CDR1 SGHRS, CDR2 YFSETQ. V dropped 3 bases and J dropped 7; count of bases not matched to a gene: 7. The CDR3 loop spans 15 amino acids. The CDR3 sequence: CASSSGTSRSGELFF. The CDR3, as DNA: TGCGCCAGCAGCTCGGGGACTAGCCGCAGCGGGGAGCTGTTTTTT.

CDR3 in amino acids: CASSLLGGIKTQYF. The CDR3 DNA reads TGTGCCAGCAGTCTCCTGGGGGGGATCAAGACCCAGTACTTC. The genes are TRBV2 and TRBJ2-5; 7 bases match TRBD2. The ends lost 5 bases at V and 6 bases at J; junction bases unmatched: 9. Germline V CDR1 and CDR2: SNHLY, FYNNEI. The CDR3 consists of 14 residues.

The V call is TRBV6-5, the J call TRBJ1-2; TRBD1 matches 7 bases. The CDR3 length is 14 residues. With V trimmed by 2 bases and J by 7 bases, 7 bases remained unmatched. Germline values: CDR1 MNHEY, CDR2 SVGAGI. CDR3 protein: CASSYQGGSGGYTF. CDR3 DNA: TGTGCCAGCAGTTACCAGGGGGGATCGGGTGGCTACACCTTC.

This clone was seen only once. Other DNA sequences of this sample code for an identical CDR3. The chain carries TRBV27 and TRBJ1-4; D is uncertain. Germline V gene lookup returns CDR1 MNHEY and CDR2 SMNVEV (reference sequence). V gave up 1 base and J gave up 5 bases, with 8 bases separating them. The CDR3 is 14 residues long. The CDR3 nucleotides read TGTGCCAGCAGTTTATTAGGTCCAAATGAAAAACTGTTTTTT. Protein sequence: CASSLLGPNEKLFF.

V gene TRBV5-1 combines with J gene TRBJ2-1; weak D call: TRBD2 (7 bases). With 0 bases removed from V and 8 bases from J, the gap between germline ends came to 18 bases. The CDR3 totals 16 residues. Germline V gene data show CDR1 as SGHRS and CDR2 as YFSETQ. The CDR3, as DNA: TGCGCCAGCAGCTTGGAAGGTAGCGGGTCAGGGGATGAGCAGTTCTTC. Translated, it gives CASSLEGSGSGDEQFF.

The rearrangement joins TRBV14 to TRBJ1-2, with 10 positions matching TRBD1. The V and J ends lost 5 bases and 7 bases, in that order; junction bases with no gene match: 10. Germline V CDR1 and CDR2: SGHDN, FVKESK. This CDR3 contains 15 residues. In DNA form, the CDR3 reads TGTGCCAGCAGCACCGGGACAGGGGTTTCGTCTGGCTACACCTTC. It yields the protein CASSTGTGVSSGYTF.

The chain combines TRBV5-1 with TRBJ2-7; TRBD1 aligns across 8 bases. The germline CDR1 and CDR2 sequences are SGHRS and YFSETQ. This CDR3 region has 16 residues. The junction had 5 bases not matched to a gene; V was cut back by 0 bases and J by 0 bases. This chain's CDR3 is CASSLGGQVGSYEQYF. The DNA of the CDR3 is TGCGCCAGCAGCTTGGGGGGACAGGTTGGCTCCTACGAGCAGTACTTC. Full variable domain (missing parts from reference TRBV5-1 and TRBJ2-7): KAGVTQTPRYLIKTRGQQVTLSCSPISGHRSVSWYQQTPGQGLQFLFEYFSETQRNKGNFPGRFSGRQFSNSRSEMNVSTLELGDSALYLCASSLGGQVGSYEQYFGPGTRLTVT.

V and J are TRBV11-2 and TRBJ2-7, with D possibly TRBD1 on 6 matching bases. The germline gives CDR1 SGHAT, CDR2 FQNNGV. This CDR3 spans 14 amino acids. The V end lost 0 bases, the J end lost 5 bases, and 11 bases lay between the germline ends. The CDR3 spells CASSLDHRVDEQYF. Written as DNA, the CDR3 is TGTGCCAGCAGCTTAGATCACAGGGTGGACGAGCAGTACTTC.

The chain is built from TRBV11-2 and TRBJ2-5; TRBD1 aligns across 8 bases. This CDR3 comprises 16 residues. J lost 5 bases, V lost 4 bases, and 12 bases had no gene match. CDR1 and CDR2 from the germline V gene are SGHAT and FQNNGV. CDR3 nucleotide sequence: TGTGCCAGCAGCTCAATGGACAGGGCGGGCAGGGAGACCCAGTACTTC. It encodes CASSSMDRAGRETQYF.

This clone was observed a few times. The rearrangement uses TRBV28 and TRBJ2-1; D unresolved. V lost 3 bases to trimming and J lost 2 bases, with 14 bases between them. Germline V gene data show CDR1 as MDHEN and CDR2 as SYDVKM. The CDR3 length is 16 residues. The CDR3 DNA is TGTGCCAGCAGTTTGGGTGGGGATCTTGCCTACAATGAGCAGTTCTTC. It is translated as CASSLGGDLAYNEQFF.

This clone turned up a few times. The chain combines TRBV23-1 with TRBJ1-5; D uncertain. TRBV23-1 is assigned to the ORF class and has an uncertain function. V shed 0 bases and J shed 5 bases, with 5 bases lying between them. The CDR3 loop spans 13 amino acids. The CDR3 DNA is TGCGCCAGCAGTCAATCTGAGGATCAGCCCCAGCATTTT. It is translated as CASSQSEDQPQHF.

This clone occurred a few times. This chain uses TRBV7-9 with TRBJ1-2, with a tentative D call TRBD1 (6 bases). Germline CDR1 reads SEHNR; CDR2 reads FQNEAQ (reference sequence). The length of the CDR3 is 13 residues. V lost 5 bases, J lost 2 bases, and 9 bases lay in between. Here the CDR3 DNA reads TGTGCCAGCAGCCGCGACAGGAACTATGGCTACACCTTC. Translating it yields CASSRDRNYGYTF.

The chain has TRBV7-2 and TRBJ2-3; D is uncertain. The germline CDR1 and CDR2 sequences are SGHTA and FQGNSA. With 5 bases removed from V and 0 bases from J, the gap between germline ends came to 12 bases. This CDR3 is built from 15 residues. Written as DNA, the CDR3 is TGTGCCAGCAGCACGGCCCTGGACAGCACAGATACGCAGTATTTT. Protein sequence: CASSTALDSTDTQYF.

In nucleotides, the CDR3 is TGTGCCAGTAGTATTTTGGGGTCTTCTCGAGATGAGCAGTTCTTC. It translates to CASSILGSSRDEQFF. The chain links TRBV19 to TRBJ2-1; D gene unclear. Germline V gene data show CDR1 as LNHDA and CDR2 as SQIVND (reference sequence). V gave up 3 bases and J gave up 8 bases, with 17 bases separating them. The CDR3 loop spans 15 amino acids.

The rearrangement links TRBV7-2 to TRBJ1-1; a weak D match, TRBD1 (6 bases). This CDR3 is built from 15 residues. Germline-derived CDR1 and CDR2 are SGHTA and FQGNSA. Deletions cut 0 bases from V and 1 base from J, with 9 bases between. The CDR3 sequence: CASSLAGGGNTEAFF. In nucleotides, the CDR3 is TGTGCCAGCAGCTTAGCCGGAGGGGGGAACACTGAAGCTTTCTTT.

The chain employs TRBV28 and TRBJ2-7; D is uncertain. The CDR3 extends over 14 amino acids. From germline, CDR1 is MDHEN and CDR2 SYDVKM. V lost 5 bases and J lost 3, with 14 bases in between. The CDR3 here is CASSRSDGRYEQYF. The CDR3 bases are TGTGCCAGCAGTCGCTCCGACGGACGCTACGAGCAGTACTTC.

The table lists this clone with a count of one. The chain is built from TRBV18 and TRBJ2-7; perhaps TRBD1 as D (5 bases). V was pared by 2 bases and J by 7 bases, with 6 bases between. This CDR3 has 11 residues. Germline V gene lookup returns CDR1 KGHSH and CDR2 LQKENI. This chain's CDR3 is CASSPGQEQYF. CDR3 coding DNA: TGTGCCAGCTCACCAGGACAAGAGCAGTACTTC. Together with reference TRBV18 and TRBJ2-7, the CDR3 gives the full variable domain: NAGVMQNPRHLVRRRGQEARLRCSPMKGHSHVYWYRQLPEEGLKFMVYLQKENIIDESGMPKERFSAEFPKEGPSILRIQQVVRGDSAAYFCASSPGQEQYFGPGTRLTVT.

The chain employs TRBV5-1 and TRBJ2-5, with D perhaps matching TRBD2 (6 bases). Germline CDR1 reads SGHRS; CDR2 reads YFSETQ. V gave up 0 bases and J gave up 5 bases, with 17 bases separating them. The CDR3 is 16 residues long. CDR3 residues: CASSLAGDRSEETQYF. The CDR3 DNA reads TGCGCCAGCAGCTTGGCGGGAGATAGAAGTGAGGAGACCCAGTACTTC.

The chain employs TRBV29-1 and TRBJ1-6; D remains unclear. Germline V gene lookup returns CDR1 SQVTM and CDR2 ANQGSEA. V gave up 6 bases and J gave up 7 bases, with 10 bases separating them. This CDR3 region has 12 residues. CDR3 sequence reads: CSVSQENSPLHF. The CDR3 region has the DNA TGCAGCGTAAGTCAGGAAAATTCACCCCTCCACTTT. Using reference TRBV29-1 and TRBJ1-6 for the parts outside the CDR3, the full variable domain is SAVISQKPSRDICQRGTSLTIQCQVDSQVTMMFWYRQQPGQSLTLIATANQGSEATYESGFVIDKFPISRPNLTFSTLTVSNMSPEDSSIYLCSVSQENSPLHFGNGTRLTVT.

CDR3 sequence reads: CASSSRDAHEQYF. CDR3 bases: TGTGCCAGCAGCTCCCGGGACGCCCACGAGCAGTACTTC. V usage is TRBV11-3 and J usage is TRBJ2-7, with D perhaps matching TRBD1 or TRBD2 (5 bases each). The germline CDR1 and CDR2 sequences are SGHNT and YENEEA. The CDR3 runs to 13 residues. V was shortened by 4 bases and J by 5 bases, with 12 bases between the two germline ends.

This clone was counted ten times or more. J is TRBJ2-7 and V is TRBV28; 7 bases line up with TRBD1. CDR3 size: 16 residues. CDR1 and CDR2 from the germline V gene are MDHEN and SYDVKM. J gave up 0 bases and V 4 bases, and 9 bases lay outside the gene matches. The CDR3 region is CASSSPADRASYEQYF. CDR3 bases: TGTGCCAGCAGTTCCCCGGCCGACAGGGCCTCCTACGAGCAGTACTTC.

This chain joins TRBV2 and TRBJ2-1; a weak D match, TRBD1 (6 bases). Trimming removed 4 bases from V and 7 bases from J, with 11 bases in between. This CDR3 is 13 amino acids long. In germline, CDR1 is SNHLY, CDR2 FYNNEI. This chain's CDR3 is CASSGTVGNEQFF. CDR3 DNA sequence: TGTGCCAGCAGTGGGACAGTAGGGAATGAGCAGTTCTTC.

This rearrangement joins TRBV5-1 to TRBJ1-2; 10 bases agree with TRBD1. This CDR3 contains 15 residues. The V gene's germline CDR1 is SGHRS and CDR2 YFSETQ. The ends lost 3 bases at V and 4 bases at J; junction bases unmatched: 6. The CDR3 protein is CASSSRDRGTYGYTF. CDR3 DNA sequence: TGCGCCAGCAGCTCCCGGGACAGGGGAACCTATGGCTACACCTTC. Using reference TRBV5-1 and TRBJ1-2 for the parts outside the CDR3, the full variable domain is KAGVTQTPRYLIKTRGQQVTLSCSPISGHRSVSWYQQTPGQGLQFLFEYFSETQRNKGNFPGRFSGRQFSNSRSEMNVSTLELGDSALYLCASSSRDRGTYGYTFGSGTRLTVV.

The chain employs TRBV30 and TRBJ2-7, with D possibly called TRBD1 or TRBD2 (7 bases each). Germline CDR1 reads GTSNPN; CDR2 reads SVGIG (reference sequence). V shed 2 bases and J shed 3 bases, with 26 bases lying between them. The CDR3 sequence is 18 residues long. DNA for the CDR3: TGTGCCTGGAGTTCCCAAGGGGCAGGGGGGGCGCGGGACTACGAGCAGTACTTC. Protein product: CAWSSQGAGGARDYEQYF.

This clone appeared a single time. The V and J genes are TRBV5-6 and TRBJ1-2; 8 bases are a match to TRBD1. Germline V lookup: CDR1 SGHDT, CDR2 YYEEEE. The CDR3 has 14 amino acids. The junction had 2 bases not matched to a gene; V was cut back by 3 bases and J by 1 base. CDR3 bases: TGTGCCAGCAGCTCCACAGGGGGTAACTATGGCTACACCTTC. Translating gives CASSSTGGNYGYTF.

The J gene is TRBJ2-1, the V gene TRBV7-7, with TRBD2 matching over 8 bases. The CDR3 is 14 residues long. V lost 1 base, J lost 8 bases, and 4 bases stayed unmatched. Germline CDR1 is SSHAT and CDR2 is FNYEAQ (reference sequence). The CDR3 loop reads CASSLGGLVDEQFF. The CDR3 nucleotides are TGTGCCAGCAGCTTAGGGGGACTAGTGGATGAGCAGTTCTTC.